This T cell receptor (beta chain) originates from a study of regulatory T cells in long-lasting Graves disease (dated by TCRdb to the early 2020s). About the study as a whole: In the newly diagnosed Graves' disease group, patients had been taking antithyroid drugs for less than 3 months. Peripheral blood TCR sequencing and RNA sequencing compared persistent Graves' disease patients with newly diagnosed Graves' disease patients. The study took place in China and was registered as a clinical trial. A total of roughly 35 samples underwent TCR sequencing: around 13 from persistent and around 20 from newly diagnosed Graves' disease patients. What the study reported, not specific to this receptor: Compared with newly diagnosed patients, persistent Graves' disease patients had lower TCR Shannon entropy and fewer highly expanded clones, which suggests clonal expansion. The study examined only peripheral blood because the primary lesion, thyroid tissue, could not be accessed. Persistent patients shared more public clonotypes among themselves (approximately 2,500) than newly diagnosed patients did (more than 850). The authors acknowledged the small sample size as a limitation that may reduce accuracy. Only the TCR beta chain was sequenced and analyzed. TRBV28, TRBJ1-2 and TRBJ2-5 were preferentially used in persistent disease, while TRBV20-1 and TRBJ2-1 were favored in newly diagnosed disease.

Measured from the cysteine to the phenylalanine, the CDR3 is 13 residues long. The retained sequence is limited to the CDR3, 39 bases, with the frame set at the first base. V is cut back by 5 bases and J by 0 bases, with 3 bases in the junction unmatched. The germline V gene (reference sequence) provides CDR1 DFQATT and CDR2 SNEGSKA. The sample's time point label, in plain terms: newly diagnosed GD, antithyroid drugs for less than 3 months. For both TCR sequencing and RNA sequencing, RNA was extracted from PBMCs using TRIzol. The diagnosis of Graves' disease followed American Thyroid Association guidelines. Recruitment of patients was carried out at an endocrinology department in Xi'an, China. Each patient gave approximately 10 milliliters of peripheral blood, collected in an EDTA anticoagulant tube. Ficoll Paque Plus density gradient separation was used to isolate PBMCs, and no further T cell sorting was performed. RNA quality was checked with an Agilent 2100 Bioanalyzer and agarose gel, and concentration with a NanoDrop 2000.

The method was multiplex PCR. These reads were obtained on an Illumina HiSeq 4000. CDR3 regions were amplified by Arm-PCR with iRepertoire HTBI primers to construct TCR beta libraries. PCR products were gel purified before sequencing. The original pipeline was this. Across samples, about 64 TRBV and 15 or so TRBJ segments were identified and used for gene usage analysis of CDR3 amino acid clonotypes. COPE and FqMerger were used to merge filtered high-quality paired reads into contigs. BLAST was used to align contigs to IMGT TRBV, TRBD and TRBJ reference genes, and CDR3 was defined according to IMGT. Clonotypes above 0.1% frequency were classified as highly expanded clones. Shannon entropy was used to measure repertoire diversity, and the Gini coefficient was used to measure V-J evenness. Public clonotypes were defined as clonotypes shared by more than one individual. TCRdb trimmed public reads at Q25 via fastp, called clones via MiXCR and kept in-frame beta chains. Rows matching on CDR3 protein sequence are summarized as one entry with the most common DNA and genes. TCRdb's processing, not the study's, gives the V and J calls here. For this sample the table gives approximately 400,000 distinct CDR3 sequences, of which about 11% were detected only once. Over 15% of the sample comes from the top ten.

This clonotype was found a few times. Its binding antigen is unknown. The record has no base qualities; no much larger clone is one base away. The same data also contributed to another study, on T cells in Graves' hyperthyroidism and ophthalmopathy. The second study's authors report: A patient counted as having stable Graves' hyperthyroidism if no progression to ophthalmopathy occurred over 18 months of follow-up. The hyperthyroidism patients were between 18 and 65 years old and newly diagnosed, with a disease duration of less than 2 months. Exclusion was applied to patients with uncontrolled infections, other autoimmune diseases, pregnancy or lactation. Diagnoses were based on clinical symptoms, serum thyroxine and TRAb, thyroid ultrasound and orbital computed tomography. The first round of RT-PCR for the TCR CDR3 was performed with the HTBI primer set and the Qiagen OneStep RT-PCR kit. Most expanded thyroid clonotypes (frequency above 0.001) were also found in blood, which suggests that blood repertoires may mirror thyroid immune responses. A model built on a 13 V-J signature distinguished ophthalmopathy from stable hyperthyroidism, reaching 85% to 90% sensitivity and about 81% specificity in cross-validation and 80%/75% in testing. During validation, the model predicted progression to ophthalmopathy a median of about 5.9 months ahead of onset, with 60% to 71% sensitivity and 72.22% specificity. TCR V-J signatures able to tell the groups apart were searched for in a discovery cohort of some 100 patients, of whom over 40 had Graves' ophthalmopathy and more than 55 had stable Graves' hyperthyroidism. An independent validation cohort of around 19 hyperthyroidism patients and about 16 patients who later progressed to ophthalmopathy tested prospective prediction of ophthalmopathy. For training and testing, the 100 or so patients in the discovery cohort were randomly divided in a 7:3 ratio. In more than five Graves' hyperthyroidism patients, the study also compared T-cell repertoires from thyroid tissue with T-cell repertoires from blood. After sampling, hyperthyroidism patients received methimazole starting at 30 mg daily, and ophthalmopathy patients received high-dose intravenous methylprednisolone. A second multiplex PCR round built the libraries, followed by size selection and purification. Paired-end sequencing of the libraries was performed with 100 bp reads on an Illumina HiSeq2000. SOAPnuke was used to process the raw data, removing reads that contained adapters or uncalled bases, had a mean Phred below 15, or lacked an exact match to the constant primer or identifier. COPE v1.2.5 was used to merge the high-quality paired reads, and each unique nucleotide sequence was defined as a clonotype. MiTCR v1.1 was used to align clonotypes to the IMGT TRBV, TRBD and TRBJ reference segments. The analysis was restricted to V-J combinations with a frequency above 0.0001, which together covered 99% to 99.2% of the repertoires. A TCS score was defined as the ratio between F50 (clonal expansion) and ExV (chaos), using BLOSUM62-based TCRdist between CDR3 peptides within each V-J. Welch's t-statistics and random forest reduced approximately 520 V-J features to 10 to 15, which were used in a naive Bayes classifier (R e1071). Sample size was not statistically predetermined, and investigators were not blinded to group allocation. According to the paper, TCR Vbeta CDR3 sequencing was carried out on over 130 peripheral blood samples, which came from over 40 ophthalmopathy, around 74 hyperthyroidism and approximately 17 progressor patients.

Source: peripheral blood mononuclear cells (PBMCs), taken at new diagnosis, from a patient treated with antithyroid drugs. The chain employs TRBV20-1 and TRBJ2-7, with 8 bases in between that match TRBD2. This TCR was sampled from a woman under 30 with Graves disease. Donor details come from another sample of the same person, matched by shared clones. The CDR3 loop reads CSAQREFSYEQYF. The nucleotides are TGCAGTGCTCAGCGGGAGTTCTCCTACGAGCAGTACTTC.